The 32 T cell receptor beta chains given below trace back to one sample, sequenced in a study of blood T cells in healthy people across ages. A second PCR of 7 to 11 cycles used a sample-barcoded 5' primer and a J-beta primer mix. TCRdb redid the calling of the 5' RACE reads with MiXCR, one entry per CDR3 protein. This sample carries about 650,000 distinct CDR3 sequences, about 50% of them seen once, and the ten largest clones take 13%. The sample consisted of blood. The origin of the receptors is a woman older than 75 in good health.

This clonotype was counted only a few times. The J gene is TRBJ2-7, the V gene TRBV2; D may be TRBD1 or TRBD2 (5 bases each). CDR3 size: 16 residues. Germline loops: CDR1 SNHLY, CDR2 FYNNEI. With 7 bases removed from V and 7 bases from J, the gap between germline ends came to 26 bases. The CDR3 DNA reads TGTGCCAGCACGAGAAGGCAGGGAGTGATTTACAATGAGCAGTACTTC. Amino acid sequence: CASTRRQGVIYNEQYF.

The chain is built from TRBV7-2 and TRBJ2-1, with D unresolved. Trimming stripped 5 bases from V and 9 bases from J, with 17 bases between. The germline CDR1 and CDR2 sequences are SGHTA and FQGNSA. The CDR3 is 14 amino acids. CDR3 loop: CASSALTGFGEQFF. In DNA, the CDR3 is TGTGCCAGCAGCGCTTTGACGGGTTTCGGTGAGCAGTTCTTC.

In this sample, this clonotype turned up many times. The chain uses TRBV6-4 and TRBJ2-3, with TRBD2 matching 13 bases. V dropped 5 bases and J dropped 1; count of bases not matched to a gene: 3. The CDR3 spans 16 residues. The V gene's germline CDR1 is MRHNA and CDR2 SNTAGT. This chain's CDR3 is CASSFGLAGGTDTQYF. In DNA form, the CDR3 reads TGTGCCAGCAGTTTCGGACTAGCGGGGGGCACAGATACGCAGTATTTT.

This clonotype was observed many times. This may arise from a read error, as a much more abundant clone is one base away. Here the CDR3 reads CSWTGTYEQYF. The DNA for the CDR3 is TGCAGTTGGACAGGGACCTACGAGCAGTACTTC. The rearrangement joins TRBV20-1 to TRBJ2-7; TRBD1 agrees at 8 bases. The CDR3 sequence is 11 residues long. Looked up from germline, CDR1 is DFQATT and CDR2 is SNEGSKA (reference sequence). J lost 2 bases, V lost 8 bases, and 2 bases had no gene match.

This clonotype has a count of ten or more. The rearrangement uses TRBV6-2 or TRBV6-3 and TRBJ2-7; TRBD2 matches at 12 bases. This CDR3 spans 13 amino acids. After removal of 10 bases from V and 6 bases from J, the junction contained 7 bases not matched to a gene. Per the germline V gene, CDR1 is MNHEY and CDR2 is SVGEGT. The CDR3 reads CATRLAGALEQYF. CDR3 nucleotide sequence: TGTGCCACCCGACTAGCGGGAGCACTCGAGCAGTACTTC.

As for this clonotype: At one end, the junction sequence differs from germline, possibly due to a read error. The CDR3 coding sequence is TGTGTCAGCAGTCCCACTTCAGGGGTGCTTAGGAATGAGCAGTACTTC. Its translation is CVSSPTSGVLRNEQYF. This sequence joins TRBV6-5 and TRBJ2-7; weak D call: TRBD1 (6 bases). The CDR3 consists of 16 residues. Germline loops: CDR1 MNHEY, CDR2 SVGAGI.

This clonotype was picked up a small number of times. CDR3 in DNA: TGTGCCAGCAGCCAAGATAGAGGACCTTCACCCCTCCACTTT. This sequence encodes CASSQDRGPSPLHF. The rearrangement uses TRBV3-1 and TRBJ1-6; no clear D. There are 14 residues in the CDR3. CDR1 LGHDT and CDR2 YNNKEL come from the germline V gene (reference sequence). With 0 bases removed from V and 9 bases from J, the gap between germline ends came to 9 bases.

The genes are TRBV12-3 or TRBV12-4 and TRBJ2-2; D uncertain. The germline V and J ends were trimmed by 6 bases and 5 bases, with 13 bases remaining between them. This CDR3 comprises 14 residues. The CDR3 loop reads CASSLLSMTGELFF. The CDR3 nucleotides are TGTGCCAGCAGCCTCCTCTCAATGACCGGGGAGCTGTTTTTT.

The chain carries TRBV9 and TRBJ1-1; perhaps TRBD1 as D (5 bases). The CDR3 has 12 residues. V shed 3 bases and J shed 4 bases, with 7 bases lying between them. CDR1 SGDLS and CDR2 YYNGEE come from the germline V gene. The CDR3 is CASSARGTEAFF. The CDR3 DNA reads as TGTGCCAGCAGCGCTAGGGGCACTGAAGCTTTCTTT.

The chain is built from TRBV6-6 and TRBJ2-3; D possibly corresponds to TRBD1 (5 bases). V was shortened by 0 bases and J by 3 bases, with 16 bases between the two germline ends. This CDR3 has 17 residues. CDR1 MNHNY and CDR2 SVGAGI come from the germline V gene (reference sequence). The CDR3 protein is CASSYSMGLRGTDTQYF. Here the CDR3 DNA reads TGTGCCAGCAGTTACTCGATGGGCCTAAGGGGAACAGATACGCAGTATTTT.

This clonotype has a handful of counts. The chain recombines TRBV6-1 with TRBJ2-1, with TRBD1 identical over 7 bases. The J call may be in error: the DNA end matches TRBJ2-7 better. Germline V lookup: CDR1 MNHNS, CDR2 SASEGT. The CDR3 extends over 15 amino acids. CDR3 protein: CASSETGTAYNEQYF. CDR3 DNA: TGTGCCAGCAGTGAAACCGGGACAGCCTACAATGAGCAGTACTTC.

This clonotype was found many times. The chain is built from TRBV12-3 or TRBV12-4 and TRBJ1-5, with a weak D call TRBD1 (5 bases). The germline V and J ends were trimmed by 3 bases and 4 bases, with 10 bases remaining between them. This CDR3 contains 14 residues. The CDR3 sequence: CASSFSTENQPQHF. The CDR3 nucleotides are TGTGCCAGCAGTTTCTCGACAGAGAATCAGCCCCAGCATTTT.

In regard to this clonotype: Being one base from a much bigger clone, this may be a read error. V and J are TRBV7-2 and TRBJ2-7; the D is unclear. Germline CDR1 and CDR2: SGHTA and FQGNSA. The ends were cut back, 2 bases at V and 3 bases at J, with 11 bases in the middle. The CDR3 has 14 amino acids. The CDR3 here is CASSLIQEFYEQYF. The CDR3 DNA reads TGTGCCAGCAGCTTAATTCAGGAGTTCTACGAGCAGTACTTC.

The V call is TRBV3-1, the J call TRBJ2-1; the D gene could be TRBD1 or TRBD2 (5 bases each). V was trimmed by 0 bases and J by 4 bases, leaving 13 bases between them. CDR3 length equals 16 residues. The V gene's germline CDR1 is LGHDT and CDR2 YNNKEL (reference sequence). This chain's CDR3 is CASSQDRGRIYNEQFF. CDR3 in DNA: TGTGCCAGCAGCCAAGACCGGGGCCGTATATACAATGAGCAGTTCTTC.

Turning to this clonotype: This may arise from a read error, as a much more abundant clone is one base away. The chain carries TRBV29-1 and TRBJ2-3, with D perhaps TRBD1 (5 bases). This CDR3 has 11 residues. With 7 bases removed from V and 6 bases from J, the gap between germline ends came to 11 bases. Germline CDR1 SQVTM, CDR2 ANQGSEA. DNA of the CDR3: TGCAGCGGGGGCCCAACCGATACGCAGTATTTT. Protein: CSGGPTDTQYF.

The table lists this clonotype with a few counts. J is TRBJ1-5 and V is TRBV20-1; a weak D match, TRBD1 (5 bases). Germline-derived CDR1 and CDR2 are DFQATT and SNEGSKA (reference sequence). Trimming took off 2 bases at V and 0 bases at J, with 11 bases between the two ends. The CDR3 consists of 15 residues. The CDR3: CSARMWGNSNQPQHF. The CDR3 DNA follows: TGCAGTGCTAGAATGTGGGGCAATAGCAATCAGCCCCAGCATTTT.

The chain links TRBV10-3 to TRBJ2-5; 8 bases agree with TRBD1. V lost 6 bases to trimming and J lost 4 bases; unmatched junction nucleotides: 10. Germline V gene data show CDR1 as ENHRY and CDR2 as SYGVKD. The CDR3 extends over 15 amino acids. The CDR3 DNA follows: TGTGCCATCAGCCAGGAGAGCGACAGGGGAGAGACCCAGTACTTC. This codes for CAISQESDRGETQYF.

The chain links TRBV12-3 or TRBV12-4 to TRBJ2-5; D uncertain. TRBJ2-7 matches the DNA end more closely, so the J call is doubtful. The CDR3 is made up of 13 amino acids. The DNA of the CDR3 is TGTGCCAGCAGCCCTAATCCTCGCTACGAGCAGTACTTC. The encoded protein is CASSPNPRYEQYF.

This clonotype was found a few times. A much larger clonotype is one base distant, so this may be a read error. The chain carries TRBV27 and TRBJ2-7; the match to TRBD1 covers 12 bases. This CDR3 comprises 14 residues. Germline CDR1 is MNHEY and CDR2 is SMNVEV (reference sequence). V gave up 8 bases and J gave up 5 bases; unmatched junction bases: 7. The DNA for the CDR3 is TGTGCCAGCTCAGCCGGGACAGGGGGCAACGAGCAGTACTTC. It is translated as CASSAGTGGNEQYF.

The genes are TRBV20-1 and TRBJ2-3, with 8 bases identical to TRBD2. CDR3 length: 15 residues. CDR1 and CDR2 (germline): DFQATT, SNEGSKA (reference sequence). Trimming removed 5 bases from V and 1 base from J; junction bases left unmatched: 8. The CDR3 is CSASLAGSGTDTQYF. The CDR3, as DNA: TGCAGTGCTTCCCTAGCGGGCTCTGGCACAGATACGCAGTATTTT.

The rearrangement joins TRBV5-1 to TRBJ1-2; TRBD1 matches at 8 bases. Germline trimming cut 0 bases from V and 12 bases from J; bases unmatched to any gene: 4. The CDR3 has 12 residues. Germline assignment: CDR1 SGHRS and CDR2 YFSETQ. In DNA form, the CDR3 reads TGCGCCAGCAGCTTGGTGACAGGGGAACACACCTTC. This sequence encodes CASSLVTGEHTF.

A word on this clonotype: A single base separates this from a much larger clone, so it may be a read error. The CDR3 DNA sequence: TGCAGTGCCCCCGGTGGGAGTAGGACCCACAATGAGCAGTTCTTC. This codes for CSAPGGSRTHNEQFF. The V and J genes are TRBV20-1 and TRBJ2-1; D possibly corresponds to TRBD2 (5 bases). Trimming removed 6 bases at V and 5 bases at J, with 20 bases between. This CDR3 has 15 amino acids. Germline V gene sequence: CDR1 DFQATT, CDR2 SNEGSKA (reference sequence).

The chain is built from TRBV7-3 and TRBJ2-1; no clear D. The germline V gene encodes CDR1 SGHTA and CDR2 FQGTGA. CDR3 length: 15 amino acids. Trimming removed 3 bases from V and 4 bases from J, with 13 bases in between. The CDR3 reads CASSFSRPSYNEQFF. The CDR3 region has the DNA TGTGCCAGCAGCTTCTCGAGACCAAGTTACAATGAGCAGTTCTTC.

This chain joins TRBV5-1 and TRBJ2-5, with 14 bases that match TRBD2. CDR1 is SGHRS and CDR2 is YFSETQ in the germline V gene. The CDR3 consists of 17 residues. J was trimmed by 4 bases and V by 1 base; bases with no gene match: 6. In nucleotides, the CDR3 is TGCGCCAGCAGCTTGCTTTGGACTAGCGGGAGGAGAGAGACCCAGTACTTC. Protein sequence: CASSLLWTSGRRETQYF.

This chain links TRBV7-3 with TRBJ2-2, with TRBD1 matching over 7 bases. This CDR3 is 16 amino acids long. V dropped 1 base and J dropped 0; count of bases not matched to a gene: 2. The V gene's germline CDR1 is SGHTA and CDR2 FQGTGA. Here the CDR3 DNA reads TGTGCCAGCAGCTTAATAGGGGGCGCGAACACCGGGGAGCTGTTTTTT. Translated, it gives CASSLIGGANTGELFF.

This clonotype occurred a few times. A much larger clone lies a single base off, so this may be a read error. The V and J genes are TRBV5-1 and TRBJ2-3, with D possibly TRBD1 on 7 matching bases. The CDR3 contains 14 residues. Germline V gene data show CDR1 as SGHRS and CDR2 as YFSETQ. Trimming left V 4 bases short and J 6 bases short, with 15 bases between. CDR3 region: CASSGGTAGDTQYF. The CDR3, as DNA: TGCGCCAGCAGCGGGGGGACAGCAGGGGATACGCAGTATTTT.

Comments on this clonotype: Given a much more abundant clone one base away, this may be a read error. The genes are TRBV6-2 or TRBV6-3 and TRBJ1-2; D may be TRBD1 (6 bases). V was pared by 4 bases and J by 7 bases, with 10 bases between. The CDR3 runs to 12 residues. Per germline, CDR1 MNHEY and CDR2 SVGEGT. The CDR3 reads CASSFSGAGYTF. CDR3 in DNA: TGTGCCAGCAGTTTCTCAGGGGCTGGCTACACCTTC.

As to this clonotype: Just one base apart from a much larger clone, this may be a read error. The chain couples TRBV18 to TRBJ2-7; no definite D call. The CDR3 is 15 amino acids. Germline V gene lookup returns CDR1 KGHSH and CDR2 LQKENI. DNA for the CDR3: TGTGCCAGCTCACCACTTAGAGGCCGCTCCGACGAGCAGTACTTC. Translation gives CASSPLRGRSDEQYF.

Worth noting for this clonotype: A much larger clone is a single base away; this may be a read error. The CDR3 sequence is CAGSQRSSGTYNEQFF. CDR3 coding DNA: TGTGCCGGCAGCCAGCGGTCTAGCGGGACCTACAATGAGCAGTTCTTC. The V call is TRBV3-1, the J call TRBJ2-1; 9 bases align to TRBD2. Germline lookup yields CDR1 LGHDT and CDR2 YNNKEL (reference sequence). CDR3 length equals 16 residues.

DNA for the CDR3: TGTGCCACCACCCAAGGCCGAGGGACCTACAATGAGCAGTTCTTC. Encoded protein: CATTQGRGTYNEQFF. V gene TRBV15 combines with J gene TRBJ2-1, with D possibly TRBD2 on 5 matching bases. The CDR3 is made up of 15 amino acids. Per the germline V gene, CDR1 is LNHNV and CDR2 is YYDKDF (reference sequence). V shed 7 bases and J shed 2 bases, with 15 bases lying between them.

Here the CDR3 reads CASRRGQGLQNAKNIQYF. The CDR3 bases are TGTGCCAGCAGGAGGGGACAGGGCCTTCAGAACGCCAAAAACATTCAGTACTTC. The rearrangement uses TRBV6-1 and TRBJ2-4; 9 bases agree with TRBD1. Germline CDR1 is MNHNS and CDR2 is SASEGT. This CDR3 has 18 residues. Trimming took 6 bases from V and 1 from J; bases not matched to a gene: 13.

The J gene is TRBJ2-5, the V gene TRBV9; weak D call: TRBD1 (6 bases). The closer fit of TRBJ2-7 to the DNA end suggests the J call may be wrong. The V gene's germline CDR1 is SGDLS and CDR2 YYNGEE. The CDR3 loop spans 15 amino acids. The CDR3 DNA reads TGTGCCAGCAGCGCACAGGGTGGGGCAGACTACGAGCAGTACTTC. It yields the protein CASSAQGGADYEQYF.